This is a list of T cell receptor beta chains from one sample in a study of blood T cell repertoires in COVID-19. TCRdb's copy holds only in-frame clones and misses some; the assay was immunoSEQ multiplex PCR. The sample shows approximately 250,000 clones, 80% to 90% of them seen only once. Sequenced sample: PBMCs or T cells enriched from blood (not recorded which). The receptors were gathered from a man aged 25-40 years with acute COVID-19. Each CDR3 is given with its conserved first and last residue. D genes are given only for firm matches. Expanded clones get a size class; other rows say once, few or many, or leave the size out.

>NA|TRBJ2-2|NA|TRBV6-5
CASRQGRAGELFF
TGTGCCAGCCGGCAGGGTAGGGCCGGGGAGCTGTTTTTT
>NA|TRBJ1-2|NA|TRBV5-6
CASSRRGARYGYTF
TGTGCCAGCAGCCGTCGCGGGGCGAGATATGGCTACACCTTC
>NA|TRBJ1-3|once|TRBV7-3
CASSARQGNTIYF
TGTGCCAGCAGCGCCCGACAAGGAAACACCATATATTTT
>TRBD2|TRBJ2-2|once|TRBV2
CASSAGLAGGNPSGELFF
TGTGCCAGCAGTGCGGGACTAGCGGGGGGCAACCCTTCCGGGGAGCTGTTTTTT
>TRBD1|TRBJ1-2|NA|TRBV5-1
CASGTGNYGYTF
TGCGCCTCCGGGACAGGGAACTATGGCTACACCTTC
>TRBD2|TRBJ2-1|NA|TRBV15
CATSRGLADYNEQFF
TGTGCCACCAGCAGAGGCCTAGCGGACTACAATGAGCAGTTCTTC
>TRBD2|TRBJ2-1|NA|TRBV29-1
CSVQKGLAGGNEQFF
TGCAGCGTACAAAAGGGGCTAGCGGGGGGCAATGAGCAGTTCTTC
>NA|TRBJ2-1|NA|TRBV3-1/TRBV3-2
CASSHAGTSYNEQFF
TGTGCCAGCAGCCACGCTGGTACAAGCTACAATGAGCAGTTCTTC
>NA|TRBJ1-2|NA|TRBV10-3
CAIPNSDFGYTF
TGTGCCATCCCTAACTCCGATTTTGGCTACACCTTC
>NA|TRBJ2-5|NA|TRBV5-5
CASSLEEGMKTQYF
TGTGCCAGCAGCTTGGAGGAGGGGATGAAGACCCAGTACTTC
>TRBD2|TRBJ2-1|NA|TRBV7-8
CASSLAGGPGNEQFF
TGTGCCAGCAGCTTAGCGGGAGGGCCTGGCAATGAGCAGTTCTTC
>TRBD2|TRBJ2-3|once|TRBV30
CAWSVRRTSGITDTQYF
TGTGCCTGGAGTGTACGTAGAACCAGCGGGATCACAGATACGCAGTATTTT
>NA|TRBJ1-5|NA|TRBV27
CASSFDSHQPQHF
TGTGCCAGCAGTTTCGACAGTCATCAGCCCCAGCATTTT
>NA|TRBJ2-3|once|TRBV6-5
CASSGKTGNTDTQYF
TGTGCCAGCAGCGGGAAGACTGGAAACACAGATACGCAGTATTTT
>TRBD2|TRBJ2-1|NA|TRBV5-1
CASSLAEGSGSFNNEQFF
TGTGCCAGCAGCTTGGCCGAAGGGAGCGGGAGCTTTAACAATGAGCAGTTCTTC
>NA|TRBJ2-5|NA|TRBV4-2
CASSQDPSSQQTQYF
TGTGCCAGCAGCCAAGATCCCAGTTCCCAACAGACCCAGTACTTC
>TRBD1|TRBJ1-2|NA|TRBV14
CASSPGQGFATGYTF
TGTGCCAGCAGCCCGGGACAGGGTTTCGCAACTGGCTACACCTTC
>NA|TRBJ1-2|NA|TRBV11-2
CASSLGAAYGYTF
TGTGCCAGCAGCTTAGGGGCAGCTTATGGCTACACCTTC
>TRBD2|TRBJ2-1|NA|TRBV7-8
CASSLDSGSRHEQFF
TGTGCCAGCAGCCTAGATAGCGGGAGTCGTCATGAGCAGTTCTTC
>TRBD2|TRBJ2-1|NA|TRBV27
CASRRLAESYNEQFF
TGTGCCAGCAGGAGACTAGCAGAGTCCTACAATGAGCAGTTCTTC
>NA|TRBJ1-6|NA|TRBV5-4
CASSLAGGGSPLHF
TGTGCCAGCAGCTTGGCTGGGGGCGGTTCACCCCTCCACTTT
>TRBD1|TRBJ1-2|NA|TRBV20-1
CSASEQGASGYTF
TGCAGTGCTAGTGAACAGGGGGCGTCTGGCTACACCTTC
>NA|TRBJ2-1|NA|TRBV7-9
CAGKKGDEQFF
TGTGCCGGAAAAAAGGGGGACGAGCAGTTCTTC
>NA|TRBJ1-2|NA|TRBV7-9
CASSLALTDYGYTF
TGTGCCAGCAGCTTAGCGCTGACAGACTATGGCTACACCTTC
>TRBD1|TRBJ1-2|NA|TRBV5-5
CASSLTGANYGYTF
TGTGCCAGCAGCCTGACAGGGGCTAACTATGGCTACACCTTC
>NA|TRBJ1-5|NA|TRBV28
CASSLGWASQPQHF
TGTGCCAGCAGTTTAGGCTGGGCGAGTCAGCCCCAGCATTTT
>TRBD1|TRBJ2-5|NA|TRBV11-3
CASSPTFGTDQETQYF
TGTGCCAGCAGCCCAACCTTTGGGACAGACCAAGAGACCCAGTACTTC
>TRBD1|TRBJ1-3|NA|TRBV11-3
CASSYDRVGNTIYF
TGTGCCAGCAGCTACGACAGGGTTGGAAACACCATATATTTT
>TRBD1|TRBJ1-1|NA|TRBV19
CASSSTGQGAGTEAFF
TGTGCCAGTAGTAGCACCGGACAGGGCGCCGGCACTGAAGCTTTCTTT
>NA|TRBJ1-3|NA|TRBV6-5
CASNDGGVTGNTIYF
TGTGCCAGCAACGACGGGGGGGTCACCGGAAACACCATATATTTT
>NA|TRBJ2-6|NA|TRBV18
CASSTTGNRGVSGANVLTF
TGTGCCAGCTCAACTACAGGGAATCGTGGGGTCTCTGGGGCCAACGTCCTGACTTTC
>NA|TRBJ1-3|NA|TRBV24-1
CATSGGGSGNTIYF
TGTGCCACCAGTGGGGGGGGCTCTGGAAACACCATATATTTT
>TRBD1|TRBJ2-1|NA|TRBV9
CASSPWGQGAGDEQFF
TGTGCCAGCAGCCCCTGGGGACAGGGGGCGGGGGATGAGCAGTTCTTC
>NA|TRBJ1-1|NA|TRBV6-5
CASSPGGTEAFF
TGTGCCAGCAGCCCCGGGGGAACTGAAGCTTTCTTT
>TRBD1|TRBJ2-1|NA|TRBV15
CATSGDRDRVLRSYNEQFF
TGTGCCACCAGCGGGGACCGGGACAGGGTTCTCCGCTCCTACAATGAGCAGTTCTTC
>NA|TRBJ1-3|NA|TRBV2
CASRRQSSGNTIYF
TGTGCCAGCAGACGACAGAGCTCTGGAAACACCATATATTTT
>NA|TRBJ1-1|once|TRBV19
CASSRTQNTEAFF
TGTGCCAGTAGTAGAACACAGAACACTGAAGCTTTCTTT
>NA|TRBJ1-4|NA|TRBV20-1
CSARGASQVFF
TGCAGTGCTAGAGGTGCCTCGCAGGTGTTTTTT
>NA|TRBJ1-3|NA|TRBV18
CASSRITGNSGNTIYF
TGTGCCAGCTCACGGATTACAGGGAACTCTGGAAACACCATATATTTT
>NA|TRBJ2-2|NA|TRBV7-9
CASSLGPAPADTGELFF
TGTGCCAGCAGCTTAGGTCCCGCCCCGGCGGACACCGGGGAGCTGTTTTTT
>NA|TRBJ1-1|NA|TRBV18
CASSHKTGLHTEAFF
TGTGCCAGCTCACACAAAACAGGGCTCCACACTGAAGCTTTCTTT